The sequence of this TCR beta chain was determined in a study of OX40 agonist ivuxolimab in advanced cancers. Overall study context: In this cohort, patients received ivuxolimab, an agonistic anti-OX40 (CD134) antibody. Study results and limitations: At 0.1 to 3.0 mg/kg and by week 6, CD4+ and CD8+ T cells in the blood had expanded clonally.

Assay: immunoSEQ multiplex PCR; the TCRdb copy retains only in-frame clones and omits some. The data hold 45,000 to 55,000 clones, with 88% observed a single time. Notes on this clone: Its cognate antigen is unknown.

The sequenced sample was CD4+ or CD8+ T cells sorted from blood, obtained in a trial of the OX40 agonist ivuxolimab. The receptor comes from an adult with an advanced solid tumor such as melanoma, head and neck, liver or kidney cancer.

The chain's CDR3 is CASSYSNRGSSYEQYF. The CDR3 DNA reads as TGTGCCAGCAGTTACTCGAACAGGGGTAGCTCCTACGAGCAGTACTTC. The chain recombines TRBV6-5 with TRBJ2-7, with TRBD1 matching 7 bases. CDR1 and CDR2 (germline): MNHEY, SVGAGI. This CDR3 spans 16 amino acids. V was clipped by 0 bases and J by 0 bases; unmatched bases: 5.